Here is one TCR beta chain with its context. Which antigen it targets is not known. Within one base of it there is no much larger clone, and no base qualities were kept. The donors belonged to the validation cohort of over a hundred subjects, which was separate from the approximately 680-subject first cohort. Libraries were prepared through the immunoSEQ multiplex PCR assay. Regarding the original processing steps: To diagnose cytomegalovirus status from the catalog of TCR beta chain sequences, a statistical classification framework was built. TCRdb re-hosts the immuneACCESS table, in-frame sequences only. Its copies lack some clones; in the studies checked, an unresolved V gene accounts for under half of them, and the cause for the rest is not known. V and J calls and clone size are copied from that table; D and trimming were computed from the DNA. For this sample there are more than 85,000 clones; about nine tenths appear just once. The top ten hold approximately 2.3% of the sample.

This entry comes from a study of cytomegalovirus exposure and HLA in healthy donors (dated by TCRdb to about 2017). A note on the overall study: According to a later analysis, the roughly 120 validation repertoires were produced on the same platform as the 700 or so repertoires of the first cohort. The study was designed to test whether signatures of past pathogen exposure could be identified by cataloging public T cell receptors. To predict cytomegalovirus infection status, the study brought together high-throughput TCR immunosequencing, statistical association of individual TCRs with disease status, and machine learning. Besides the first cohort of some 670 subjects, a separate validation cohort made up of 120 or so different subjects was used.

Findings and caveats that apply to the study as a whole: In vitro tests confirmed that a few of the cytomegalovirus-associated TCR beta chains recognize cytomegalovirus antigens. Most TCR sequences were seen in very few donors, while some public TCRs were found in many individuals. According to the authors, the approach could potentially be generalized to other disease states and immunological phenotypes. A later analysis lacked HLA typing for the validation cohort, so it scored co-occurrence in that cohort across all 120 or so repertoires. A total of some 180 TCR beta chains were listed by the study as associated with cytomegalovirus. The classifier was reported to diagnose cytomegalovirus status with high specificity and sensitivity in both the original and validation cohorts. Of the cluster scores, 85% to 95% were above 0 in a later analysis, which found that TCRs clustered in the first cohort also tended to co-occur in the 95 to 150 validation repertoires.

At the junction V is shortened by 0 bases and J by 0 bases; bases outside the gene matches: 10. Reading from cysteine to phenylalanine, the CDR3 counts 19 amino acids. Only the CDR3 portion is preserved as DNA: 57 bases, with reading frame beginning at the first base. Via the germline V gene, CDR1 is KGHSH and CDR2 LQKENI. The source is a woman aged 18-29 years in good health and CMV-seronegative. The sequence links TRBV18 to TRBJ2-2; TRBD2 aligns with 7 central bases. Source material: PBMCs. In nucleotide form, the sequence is TGTGCCAGCTCACCACCGGGGAGGGGAGGTGGCCCGAACACCGGGGAGCTGTTTTTT. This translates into CASSPPGRGGGPNTGELFF.